What follows describes a single T cell receptor beta chain. V shed 4 bases, J shed 7 bases, and the junction held 6 bases outside the gene matches. The CDR3 runs to 15 residues. Looked up from germline, CDR1 is SEHNR and CDR2 is FQNEAQ (reference sequence). In the study's own analysis: Estimation of nucleated cell counts relied on the amplification of reference gene primers. Only in-frame clones appear in the TCRdb table, and some are missing; sequencing was by immunoSEQ multiplex PCR. V, J and clone size are taken as reported in that table, and D and trimming were inferred from the DNA itself. The table lists around 260,000 clones, 80% to 90% of them singletons, with 4.2% in the top ten. This entry is derived from a study of blood T cell repertoires in COVID-19. Study at large: T cells, B-cell-depleted T cells, or PBMCs provided the cDNA or gDNA that served as material.

The chain combines TRBV7-9 with TRBJ1-4, with TRBD1 identical over 10 bases. The sequence came from a man aged 55 to 69 with acute or convalescent COVID-19. Sequenced input: peripheral blood. The CDR3 bases are TGTGCCAGCAGCTCAGGGACAGGGGCGTCTGAAAAACTGTTTTTT. This encodes CASSSGTGASEKLFF.